One T cell receptor (beta chain) is described in this entry. This specimen belongs to a study of blood T cell repertoires in COVID-19. For the study at large: The United States, Italy and Spain were the sources of the acute and convalescent COVID-19 samples. Nucleic acid was either cDNA or gDNA, and it came from T cells, B-cell-depleted T cells, or PBMCs.

The CDR3 runs to 12 residues. V shed 5 bases and J shed 5 bases, with 9 bases lying between them. CDR1 is SGHTA and CDR2 is FQGNSA in the germline V gene. In the authors' workflow: Amplification from reference gene primers served as the basis for estimated nucleated cell counts. Assay: immunoSEQ multiplex PCR; the TCRdb copy retains only in-frame clones and omits some. V and J calls plus clone size are reproduced from that table; the DNA served to infer D and trimming. The data show 310,000 or so clones, around 87% seen once. This sequence originates from a man between 65 and 80 years old with acute or convalescent COVID-19. The sequenced sample was peripheral blood. The J gene is TRBJ2-5, the V gene TRBV7-2, with D unresolved. The CDR3 loop reads CASSRDRETQYF. The CDR3 DNA reads TGTGCCAGCAGCCGAGATCGGGAGACCCAGTACTTC.